Listed here are 15 T cell receptor beta chains from one sample, sequenced in a study of T cell changes during pregnancy in multiple sclerosis. TCRdb keeps only in-frame clones here, not all; method: immunoSEQ multiplex PCR. The sample gives about 46,000 clones, 90% to 95% of which show up once; about 4.5% is in the top ten. The sample here was CD8+ T cells from peripheral blood mononuclear cells, taken in the first trimester of pregnancy. The receptors were gathered from a female donor with multiple sclerosis, enrolled in a pregnancy study.

V and J are TRBV9 and TRBJ1-4; TRBD1 aligns across 9 bases. The germline V gene has CDR1 SGDLS and CDR2 YYNGEE. The CDR3 sequence is 15 residues long. The trim removed 4 bases at V and 7 bases at J, leaving 8 bases unmatched. The CDR3 bases are TGTGCCAGCAGCTCGCCGGGACAGGGTTCTGAAAAACTGTTTTTT. Encoded protein: CASSSPGQGSEKLFF.

The V call is TRBV4-2, the J call TRBJ1-6, with 7 bases matching TRBD1. Trimming removed 0 bases from V and 1 base from J; junction bases left unmatched: 6. The CDR3 is 18 residues long. Per germline, CDR1 LGHNA and CDR2 YNFKEQ. DNA of the CDR3: TGTGCCAGCAGCCAAGAGGGGAGACAGGGATCCTATAATTCACCCCTCCACTTT. Its translation: CASSQEGRQGSYNSPLHF.

This clone has just one count. The rearrangement uses TRBV5-1 and TRBJ1-1; D unresolved. CDR3 size: 14 residues. Trimming left V 3 bases short and J 0 bases short, with 9 bases between. From germline, CDR1 is SGHRS and CDR2 YFSETQ. CDR3 DNA sequence: TGCGCCAGCAGCTGGGCAGCCATGAACACTGAAGCTTTCTTT. As protein: CASSWAAMNTEAFF.

The chain recombines TRBV11-2 with TRBJ2-7; tentative D call: TRBD1 (6 bases). Germline V gene lookup returns CDR1 SGHAT and CDR2 FQNNGV. The V gene lost 1 base and the J gene lost 2 bases, with 12 bases spanning the gap. The CDR3 runs 15 residues. CDR3 DNA sequence: TGTGCCAGCAGCTTAGGCACAGGGTCAGCCTACGAGCAGTACTTC. As protein: CASSLGTGSAYEQYF.

This chain joins TRBV27 and TRBJ2-1; D not resolved. The CDR3 totals 15 residues. Trimming pared 7 bases from V and 0 bases from J, leaving 13 bases between. CDR1 and CDR2 from the germline V gene are MNHEY and SMNVEV (reference sequence). The CDR3 spells CASTPRIPSYNEQFF. CDR3 sequence (DNA): TGTGCCAGCACCCCGAGGATCCCCTCCTACAATGAGCAGTTCTTC.

The chain couples TRBV5-8 to TRBJ2-1; 7 bases agree with TRBD2. CDR1 and CDR2 (germline): SGHTS, YDEGEE. This CDR3 comprises 14 residues. V shed 3 bases and J 7 bases; nucleotides not matched to a gene: 7. CDR3 loop: CASSSGLKGNEQFF. The DNA for the CDR3 is TGTGCCAGCAGCTCGGGACTAAAGGGAAATGAGCAGTTCTTC.

This chain connects TRBV7-9 to TRBJ2-7; D perhaps matches TRBD2 (5 bases). In germline, CDR1 is SEHNR, CDR2 FQNEAQ (reference sequence). CDR3 length equals 13 residues. Trimming took 3 bases from V and 2 from J, leaving 8 bases between them. The CDR3 DNA reads as TGTGCCAGCAGCTTTAGCGCCGCCTACGAGCAGTACTTC. It encodes CASSFSAAYEQYF.

J is TRBJ1-2 and V is TRBV18, with no clear D. Germline V gene lookup returns CDR1 KGHSH and CDR2 LQKENI. The CDR3 runs 13 residues. Trimming removed 4 bases at V and 0 bases at J, with 6 bases between. CDR3 sequence reads: CASSLDTNYGYTF. In nucleotides, the CDR3 is TGTGCCAGCTCACTTGACACTAACTATGGCTACACCTTC.

In this sample, this clone turned up once. The rearrangement links TRBV15 to TRBJ2-2; a weak D match, TRBD1 (8 bases). The CDR3 spans 15 residues. Trimming removed 3 bases from V and 6 bases from J, with 14 bases in between. CDR1 is LNHNV, CDR2 YYDKDF, per germline (reference sequence). The CDR3 loop is CATSRDREGSGELFF. The CDR3 DNA follows: TGTGCCACCAGCAGGGACAGGGAGGGATCCGGGGAGCTGTTTTTT.

The chain joins TRBV9 to TRBJ2-3; 14 bases map to TRBD2. After removal of 0 bases from V and 8 bases from J, the junction contained 8 bases not matched to a gene. The germline V gene has CDR1 SGDLS and CDR2 YYNGEE. CDR3 length equals 17 residues. CDR3 loop: CASSVAGTSGGEITQYF. Written as DNA, the CDR3 is TGTGCCAGCAGCGTAGCAGGGACTAGCGGGGGTGAGATTACGCAGTATTTT.

This chain joins TRBV5-6 and TRBJ1-1; D is unclear. Germline CDR1 SGHDT, CDR2 YYEEEE. V lost 0 bases and J 4 bases, leaving 7 bases between the germline ends. There are 13 residues in the CDR3. CDR3 protein: CASSLAGSTEAFF. The CDR3 DNA reads TGTGCCAGCAGCTTGGCGGGATCCACTGAAGCTTTCTTT.

This chain uses TRBV9 with TRBJ1-2; the match to TRBD1 covers 8 bases. V dropped 3 bases and J dropped 10; count of bases not matched to a gene: 5. Germline assignment: CDR1 SGDLS and CDR2 YYNGEE. CDR3 length: 12 residues. The CDR3 coding sequence is TGTGCCAGCAGCGGGACAGGGTCCCCCTACACCTTC. Translation: CASSGTGSPYTF.

Here the CDR3 reads CASSYRGPSYEQYF. For the CDR3, the DNA is TGTGCCAGCAGTTACAGGGGGCCCTCCTACGAGCAGTACTTC. The chain is built from TRBV27 and TRBJ2-7; TRBD1 aligns across 9 bases. The CDR3 is 14 amino acids. Losses at the gene ends were 4 bases for V and 0 bases for J; bases not matched to a gene: 1. In germline, CDR1 is MNHEY, CDR2 SMNVEV (reference sequence).

This sequence joins TRBV15 and TRBJ2-2, with D unresolved. V gave up 1 base and J gave up 2 bases, with 2 bases separating them. The CDR3 contains 13 residues. Germline lookup yields CDR1 LNHNV and CDR2 YYDKDF (reference sequence). As DNA, the CDR3 is TGTGCCACCAGCAGAGTAAACACCGGGGAGCTGTTTTTT. It translates to CATSRVNTGELFF.

The chain couples TRBV7-9 to TRBJ2-7; D is perhaps TRBD1 (6 bases). The CDR3 covers 16 residues. Germline CDR1 is SEHNR and CDR2 is FQNEAQ (reference sequence). Trimming cost V 6 bases and J 3 bases, with 21 bases left between them. Written as DNA, the CDR3 is TGTGCCAGCAGTTCAACGTGGCAGGGGAGCAACTACGAGCAGTACTTC. Translated, it gives CASSSTWQGSNYEQYF.